The following is a T cell receptor (beta chain) sequence with its context. The target of this receptor is not known. No much larger clone exists at a distance of one base, and base qualities are not known. The data belong to a study of immune characteristics of hereditary and idiopathic chronic pancreatitis. Study-wide context: The study examined local immune cells and TCRbeta repertoires in the pancreas in hereditary and idiopathic chronic pancreatitis, using control pancreases from organ donors for comparison. The gDNA-based approach was selected because minimal in vitro experimental manipulation of pancreas-infiltrating T cells was involved. TCRbeta sequencing was performed on about five control pancreases, roughly 7 hereditary chronic pancreatitis pancreases and 6 idiopathic chronic pancreatitis pancreases.

Receptor amplification or capture employed the immunoSEQ multiplex PCR assay. The TCRbeta CDR3 region and neighboring sequences were amplified from pancreatic genomic DNA and then sequenced. Concerning the study's data processing: Repertoire diversity was assessed as a mean normalized Shannon-Wiener index, together with productive clonality and counts of productive rearrangements. Control and chronic pancreatitis repertoire metrics were compared with the nonparametric Mann-Whitney U test. CDR3beta sequences with identical amino acid composition and length across subjects were defined as shared clonotypes. TCRdb limited this immuneACCESS table to in-frame rearrangements with V and J called. A share of clones is missing; checked studies link under half to unresolved V genes, and the rest is unexplained. Clone size and V and J calls were adopted from that table, with D and trimming inferred from the DNA. The sample table lists more than 4,500 clones, 73% of them with a count of one. 7.3% of the sample goes to the ten largest clones.

General findings and caveats noted by the study authors: Among under 15 chronic pancreatitis patients, higher numbers of productive TCR rearrangements went along with higher disease severity scores, showing a positive correlation. Chronic pancreatitis caused by alcohol use was not included in the study. Significantly increased TCRbeta repertoire diversity and reduced clonality were observed in both chronic pancreatitis groups relative to controls. Differences in Vbeta-Jbeta gene family usage, including TRBV10, TRBV19, TRBV23 and TRBV5, were found between hereditary and idiopathic chronic pancreatitis. Because patient tissue could be obtained only at the time of TPIAT, differences in disease duration may have affected the immune findings.

From the cysteine through the phenylalanine, the CDR3 covers 15 amino acids. Only the CDR3 region is kept as DNA, spanning 45 bases read in frame from base 1. Cut back by 3 bases and 7 bases, the V and J ends lie 16 bases apart. CDR1 and CDR2 are read off the germline V gene as SGHRS and YFSETQ. Pancreas tissue with chronic pancreatitis was obtained from patients having total pancreatectomy with islet autotransplantation (TPIAT). None of the chronic pancreatitis patients included in the study had a known history of diabetes. Genomic DNA was extracted directly from bulk pancreas tissue, without T cell sorting, for TCRbeta sequencing. At two US centers, pancreas tissues from patients and organ donors were collected on a consecutive basis.

Recombination connected TRBV5-1 to TRBJ1-4; TRBD1 is a weak D gene call, 6 bases matching. The sample taken for sequencing was pancreas tissue with hereditary chronic pancreatitis. The sequence was collected from a human donor with chronic pancreatitis. The CDR3 reads CASSWGEDSGEKLFF. DNA sequence: TGCGCCAGCAGCTGGGGCGAGGACAGCGGTGAAAAACTGTTTTTT.